A selection of T cell receptor beta chains follows, all from one sample in a study of blood T cell repertoires in COVID-19. Profiled with immunoSEQ multiplex PCR; TCRdb holds only in-frame clones, not every one. The profile covers roughly 120,000 clones, with less than 85% appearing a single time and approximately 2.1% taken by the ten largest. The sample was peripheral blood. The source is a man aged 25-40 years with acute or convalescent COVID-19. Each CDR3 is given with its conserved first and last residue. The order of the fields is D gene, J gene, V gene, clone size, CDR3 DNA, CDR3 protein. The D gene is left open where the match is weak. Only part of the rows carry a size: once, few, many, or a class if the clone is expanded.

d_call: TRBD1; j_call: TRBJ2-1; v_call: TRBV4-2; clone_size: few; cdr3_nt: TGTGCCAGCAGCCCGGGACAGGGCCCCTACAATGAGCAGTTCTTC; cdr3_aa: CASSPGQGPYNEQFF
d_call: TRBD2; j_call: TRBJ2-3; v_call: TRBV4-1; clone_size: NA; cdr3_nt: TGCGCCAGCAATCCCAGCGGGGTGGTAGATACGCAGTATTTT; cdr3_aa: CASNPSGVVDTQYF
d_call: NA; j_call: TRBJ2-3; v_call: TRBV5-5; clone_size: NA; cdr3_nt: TGTGCCAGCAGCTTGGATGAAGAGTGGAGCACAGATACGCAGTATTTT; cdr3_aa: CASSLDEEWSTDTQYF
d_call: TRBD2; j_call: TRBJ2-1; v_call: TRBV7-2; clone_size: NA; cdr3_nt: TGTGCCAGCAGCCCTGGGGGTAGCGGGGCTCCCTACAATGAGCAGTTCTTC; cdr3_aa: CASSPGGSGAPYNEQFF
d_call: TRBD2; j_call: TRBJ2-1; v_call: TRBV19; clone_size: few; cdr3_nt: TGTGCCAGTAGTAGGCAGGGGATTAGCGGGAGTTTCAATGAGCAGTTCTTC; cdr3_aa: CASSRQGISGSFNEQFF
d_call: NA; j_call: TRBJ1-6; v_call: TRBV3-1/TRBV3-2; clone_size: NA; cdr3_nt: TGTGCCAGCAGCCAAGGATTGCGACTTAGGAGCTCACCCCTCCACTTT; cdr3_aa: CASSQGLRLRSSPLHF
d_call: TRBD1; j_call: TRBJ1-2; v_call: TRBV4-3; clone_size: NA; cdr3_nt: TGCGCCAGCAGCCAAGCAGGGACAGGGAGGAACTATGGCTACACCTTC; cdr3_aa: CASSQAGTGRNYGYTF
d_call: TRBD1; j_call: TRBJ1-1; v_call: TRBV3-1/TRBV3-2; clone_size: few; cdr3_nt: TGTGCCAGCAGCCAAGCCGGGACAGGGGGCTTGGTGAACACTGAAGCTTTCTTT; cdr3_aa: CASSQAGTGGLVNTEAFF
d_call: NA; j_call: TRBJ2-7; v_call: TRBV19; clone_size: NA; cdr3_nt: TGTGCCAGTACCCCGGCAGGCTCCTACGAGCAGTACTTC; cdr3_aa: CASTPAGSYEQYF
d_call: NA; j_call: TRBJ2-4; v_call: TRBV5-6; clone_size: NA; cdr3_nt: TGTGCCAGCAGCCCGTGGACTGCCATAGAAAGAAACATTCAGTACTTC; cdr3_aa: CASSPWTAIERNIQYF
d_call: NA; j_call: TRBJ2-3; v_call: TRBV2; clone_size: NA; cdr3_nt: TGTGCCAGCGGAGCGGGCGAGGGCACAGATACGCAGTATTTT; cdr3_aa: CASGAGEGTDTQYF
d_call: TRBD2; j_call: TRBJ2-2; v_call: TRBV6-8; clone_size: once; cdr3_nt: TGTGCCAGCAGCTCTGGGACTAGCGGGAGGGCAGGGACCGGGGAGCTGTTTTTT; cdr3_aa: CASSSGTSGRAGTGELFF
d_call: NA; j_call: TRBJ1-6; v_call: TRBV2; clone_size: NA; cdr3_nt: TGTGCCAGCCTGGCAGGACAATCACCCCTCCACTTT; cdr3_aa: CASLAGQSPLHF
d_call: NA; j_call: TRBJ1-4; v_call: TRBV7-8; clone_size: few; cdr3_nt: TGTGCCAGCAGCTCAGTTGGTTTGCAGGAAAAACTGTTTTTT; cdr3_aa: CASSSVGLQEKLFF
d_call: TRBD1; j_call: TRBJ1-5; v_call: TRBV10-3; clone_size: NA; cdr3_nt: TGTGCCATCAGCCCACAGGGGGCGACGGGTGGCAATCAGCCCCAGCATTTT; cdr3_aa: CAISPQGATGGNQPQHF
d_call: NA; j_call: TRBJ1-5; v_call: TRBV2; clone_size: NA; cdr3_nt: TGTGCCAGCAGTCAAGACTGGAGCAATCAGCCCCAGCATTTT; cdr3_aa: CASSQDWSNQPQHF
d_call: TRBD2; j_call: TRBJ2-3; v_call: TRBV3-1/TRBV3-2; clone_size: NA; cdr3_nt: TGTGCCAGCAGCCAAGTCCCGGGACTAGCGGGAGGACGCACAGATACGCAGTATTTT; cdr3_aa: CASSQVPGLAGGRTDTQYF
d_call: NA; j_call: TRBJ1-2; v_call: TRBV5-1; clone_size: few; cdr3_nt: TGCGCCAGCAGCTCCGGGGTTAACTATGGCTACACCTTC; cdr3_aa: CASSSGVNYGYTF
d_call: NA; j_call: TRBJ2-7; v_call: TRBV10-2; clone_size: NA; cdr3_nt: TGCGCCAGCAGACCGGACACTGTTTACGAGCAGTACTTC; cdr3_aa: CASRPDTVYEQYF
d_call: NA; j_call: TRBJ2-3; v_call: TRBV5-1; clone_size: NA; cdr3_nt: TGCGCCAGCAGCTCTCCAGGGACAGATACGCAGTATTTT; cdr3_aa: CASSSPGTDTQYF
d_call: NA; j_call: TRBJ1-5; v_call: TRBV19; clone_size: NA; cdr3_nt: TGTGCCAGTAGCCTCGGGGGGTTGCATCAGCCCCAGCATTTT; cdr3_aa: CASSLGGLHQPQHF